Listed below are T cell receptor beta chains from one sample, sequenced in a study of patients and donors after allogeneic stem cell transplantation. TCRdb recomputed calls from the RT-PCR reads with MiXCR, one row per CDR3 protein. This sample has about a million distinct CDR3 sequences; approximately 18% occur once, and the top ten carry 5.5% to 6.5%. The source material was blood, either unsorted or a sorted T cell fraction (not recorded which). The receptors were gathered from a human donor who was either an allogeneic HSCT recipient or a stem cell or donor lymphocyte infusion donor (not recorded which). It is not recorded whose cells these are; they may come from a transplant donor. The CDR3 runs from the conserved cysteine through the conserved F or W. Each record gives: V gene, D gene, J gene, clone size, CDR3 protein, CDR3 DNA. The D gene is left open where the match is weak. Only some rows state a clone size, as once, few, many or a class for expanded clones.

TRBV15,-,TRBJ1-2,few,CATSRDPKGAEGYGYTF,TGTGCCACCAGCAGAGACCCGAAAGGGGCCGAGGGCTATGGCTACACCTTC
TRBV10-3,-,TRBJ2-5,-,CAIMTEETQYF,TGTGCCATCATGACGGAAGAGACCCAGTACTTC
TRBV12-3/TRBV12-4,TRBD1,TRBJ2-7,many,CASSFSGQGTYEQYF,TGTGCCAGCAGTTTCTCCGGACAGGGCACCTACGAGCAGTACTTC
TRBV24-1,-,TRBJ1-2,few,CATSEPKGSRDYGYTF,TGTGCCACCAGTGAACCCAAGGGATCCAGGGACTATGGCTACACCTTC
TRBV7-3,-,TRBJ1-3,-,CASSSGVSGNTIYF,TGTGCCAGCAGCTCGGGAGTCTCTGGAAACACCATATATTTT
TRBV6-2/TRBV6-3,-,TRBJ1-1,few,CASTGGPHTEAFF,TGTGCCAGCACCGGGGGGCCTCACACTGAAGCTTTCTTT
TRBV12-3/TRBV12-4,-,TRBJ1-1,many,CASSSQTNTEAFF,TGTGCCAGCAGTTCTCAGACGAACACTGAAGCTTTCTTT
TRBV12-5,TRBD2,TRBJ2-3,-,CASGTQLQREGADTQYF,TGTGCTAGTGGCACACAACTCCAGCGGGAGGGGGCAGATACGCAGTATTTT
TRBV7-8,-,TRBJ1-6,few,CASSERGRPPLHF,TGTGCCAGCAGCGAAAGGGGTAGGCCACCCCTCCACTTT
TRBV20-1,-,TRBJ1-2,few,CSAPVLEGYTF,TGCAGTGCCCCCGTTCTGGAGGGCTACACCTTC
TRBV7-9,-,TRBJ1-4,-,CASSFRAYEKLFF,TGTGCCAGCAGCTTCCGGGCCTATGAAAAACTGTTTTTT
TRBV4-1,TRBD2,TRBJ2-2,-,CASSQGGLAGVGTGELFF,TGCGCCAGCAGCCAAGGGGGACTAGCGGGAGTAGGGACCGGGGAGCTGTTTTTT
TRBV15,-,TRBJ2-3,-,CATSREAMGADTQYF,TGTGCCACCAGCAGAGAGGCTATGGGGGCGGATACGCAGTATTTT
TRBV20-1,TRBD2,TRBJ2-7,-,CSAREGGSHYEQYF,TGCAGTGCTAGAGAGGGCGGGAGCCACTACGAGCAGTACTTC
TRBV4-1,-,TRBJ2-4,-,CASSQAPRGLREEQYF,TGCGCCAGCAGCCAAGCTCCCCGGGGATTACGGGAAGAGCAGTACTTC
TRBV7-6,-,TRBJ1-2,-,CASSLDQGPTRGYTF,TGTGCCAGCAGCTTAGATCAGGGACCCACTCGTGGCTACACCTTC
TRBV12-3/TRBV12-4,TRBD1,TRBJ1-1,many,CASGRGDRVQAFF,TGTGCCAGCGGCCGGGGGGACAGGGTACAAGCTTTCTTT
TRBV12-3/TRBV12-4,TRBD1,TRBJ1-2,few,CASSRQGRCTF,TGTGCCAGCAGTAGACAGGGGAGGTGCACCTTC
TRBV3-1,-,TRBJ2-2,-,CASSQRTPSNTGELFF,TGTGCCAGCAGCCAGAGGACCCCATCGAACACCGGGGAGCTGTTTTTT
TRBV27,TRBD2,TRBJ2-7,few,CASSWYSGGGREQYF,TGTGCCAGCAGTTGGTATAGCGGGGGGGGCCGGGAGCAGTACTTC
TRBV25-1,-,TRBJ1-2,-,CASSEYNLNYGYTF,TGTGCCAGCAGTGAATATAATTTAAACTATGGCTACACCTTC
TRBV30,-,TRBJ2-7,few,CAWSLGEQYF,TGTGCCTGGAGCCTCGGCGAGCAGTACTTC
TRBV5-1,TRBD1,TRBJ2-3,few,CASSLGTTGGPRTDTQYF,TGCGCCAGCAGCTTGGGCACTACAGGGGGCCCTCGCACAGATACGCAGTATTTT
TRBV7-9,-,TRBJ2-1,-,CASNKDSYNEQFF,TGTGCCAGCAACAAGGACAGCTACAATGAGCAGTTCTTC
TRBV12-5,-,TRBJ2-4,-,CASGQTLQNIQYF,TGTGCTAGTGGTCAGACCCTGCAAAACATTCAGTACTTC
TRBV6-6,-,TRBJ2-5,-,CASSYEMGETQYF,TGTGCCAGCAGTTACGAGATGGGAGAGACCCAGTACTTC
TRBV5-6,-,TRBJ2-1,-,CASSPPEGFSYNEQFF,TGTGCCAGCAGCCCCCCGGAGGGATTCTCCTACAATGAGCAGTTCTTC
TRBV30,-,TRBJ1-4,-,CACGQSGTNEKLFF,TGTGCCTGTGGACAGTCGGGGACTAATGAAAAACTGTTTTTT
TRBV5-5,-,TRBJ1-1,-,CASSLRDTKNTEAFF,TGTGCCAGCAGCTTACGGGACACAAAGAACACTGAAGCTTTCTTT
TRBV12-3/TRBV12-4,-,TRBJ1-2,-,CASSTVRINGYTF,TGTGCCAGCAGTACTGTGAGAATCAATGGCTACACCTTC
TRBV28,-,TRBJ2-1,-,CASSFGDGLSYNEQFF,TGTGCCAGCAGTTTCGGAGACGGACTCTCCTACAATGAGCAGTTCTTC
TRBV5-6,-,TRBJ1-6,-,CASSLAGAYNSPLHF,TGTGCCAGCAGCTTAGCCGGGGCCTATAATTCACCCCTCCACTTT
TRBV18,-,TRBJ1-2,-,CASSESSGTGYTF,TGTGCCAGCTCCGAAAGTTCCGGGACTGGCTACACCTTC
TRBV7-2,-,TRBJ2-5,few,CASSLGGPRGQETQYF,TGTGCCAGCAGCTTAGGGGGGCCTCGAGGGCAAGAGACCCAGTACTTC
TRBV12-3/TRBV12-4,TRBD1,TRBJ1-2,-,CASTLTGRLDGYTF,TGTGCCAGCACCTTGACAGGGCGTCTCGATGGCTACACCTTC
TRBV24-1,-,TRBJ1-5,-,CATSDPSGPNQPQHF,TGTGCCACCAGTGATCCCTCCGGGCCCAATCAGCCCCAGCATTTT
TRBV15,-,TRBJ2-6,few,CATSRDRGMGVSGANVLTF,TGTGCCACCAGCAGAGATCGAGGCATGGGGGTGTCTGGGGCCAACGTCCTGACTTTC
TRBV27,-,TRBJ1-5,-,CASRPGQIYQPQHF,TGTGCCAGCCGTCCGGGACAAATTTACCAGCCCCAGCATTTT
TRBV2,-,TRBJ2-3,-,CAQGRDTDTQYF,TGTGCGCAGGGACGGGACACAGATACGCAGTATTTT
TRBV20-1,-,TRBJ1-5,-,CSVQGGAFNQPQHF,TGCAGTGTTCAAGGGGGGGCTTTCAATCAGCCCCAGCATTTT
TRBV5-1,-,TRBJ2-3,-,CASSLGRASADTQYF,TGCGCCAGCAGCTTAGGCAGGGCGTCCGCAGATACGCAGTATTTT
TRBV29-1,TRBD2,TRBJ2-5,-,CSVSGTSGRRIQETQYF,TGCAGCGTGTCCGGGACTAGCGGGAGGCGAATCCAAGAGACCCAGTACTTC
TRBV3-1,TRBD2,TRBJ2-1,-,CASSPTTAGGKNEQFF,TGTGCCAGCAGCCCGACCACAGCGGGGGGGAAGAATGAGCAGTTCTTC
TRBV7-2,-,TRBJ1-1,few,CASHPPGRRAEAFF,TGTGCCAGCCACCCCCCCGGCAGAAGAGCTGAAGCTTTCTTT
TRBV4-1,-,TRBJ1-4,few,CASSQPTNEKLFF,TGCGCCAGCAGCCAACCTACTAATGAAAAACTGTTTTTT